This T cell receptor (beta chain) was captured by sequencing in a study of cytomegalovirus exposure and HLA in healthy donors. Overall study findings and caveats: Approximately 160 TCR beta chains were listed as cytomegalovirus-associated.

About this clone itself: Its specificity is not known.

Clones were sequenced by immunoSEQ multiplex PCR, and TCRdb holds only the in-frame ones, with some missing. In the table there are some 180,000 clones, about 81% of which are singletons. CDR3 length equals 15 residues. Trimming at V came to 2 bases and at J to 2 bases, leaving 2 bases not matched to a gene. In germline, CDR1 is MGHRA, CDR2 YSYEKL. These donors were members of the 120-subject validation cohort, a group separate from the roughly 670-subject first cohort. This clonotype was sampled from a woman aged 25 to 39 in good health and CMV-seronegative. V gene TRBV4-1 combines with J gene TRBJ2-3; TRBD2 matches 9 bases. Sequenced sample: PBMCs. CDR3 sequence (DNA): TGCGCCAGCAGCCAACTAGCGGGGACCACAGATACGCAGTATTTT. Residues: CASSQLAGTTDTQYF.